This T cell receptor beta chain came from a study of cytomegalovirus exposure and HLA in healthy donors. Method: immunoSEQ multiplex PCR; TCRdb's copy keeps in-frame clones and lacks some. This sample has 150,000 or so clones, with 86% found just once. The receptor's source is a man aged 18 to 30 in good health and CMV-seropositive. Sequencing was carried out using PBMCs.

The CDR3 spells CASSKDRIYGYTF. In DNA form, the CDR3 reads TGTGCCAGTAGTAAGGACAGGATCTATGGCTACACCTTC. The chain uses TRBV19 and TRBJ1-2, with 7 bases identical to TRBD1. Germline CDR1 and CDR2: LNHDA and SQIVND (reference sequence). J gave up 4 bases and V 4 bases, and 3 bases lay outside the gene matches. The CDR3 loop spans 13 amino acids.